This TCR beta chain was found in a study of regulatory T cells in long-lasting Graves disease. Study-level findings and limits: Among the persistent patients, 2,500 to 3,500 public clonotypes were shared, more than the approximately 960 shared among new patients. Less diverse TCR repertoires were seen in persistent Graves' patients than in newly diagnosed ones.

This clonotype has just a few counts. Antigen unknown. Sample time point: newly diagnosed GD, antithyroid drugs for less than 3 months. RNA isolated from PBMCs was used to make the TCR library. Collection of peripheral blood (roughly 9 milliliters) was done using EDTA tubes. CDR3 regions were amplified by Arm-PCR using iRepertoire HTBI primers to build TCR beta libraries. TCRdb called the multiplex PCR reads again in MiXCR, with one record for every CDR3 protein. The table has hundreds of thousands of distinct CDR3 sequences, around 16% seen once; the top ten hold 20% to 25%. The sample here was peripheral blood mononuclear cells (PBMCs), taken at new diagnosis, from a patient treated with antithyroid drugs. The sequence was obtained from a female donor with Graves disease.

The DNA of the CDR3 is TGTGCCAGCAGTCCCCGTGACAATTCGGCCCTCCACTTT. Its protein product is CASSPRDNSALHF. This sequence joins TRBV6-2 or TRBV6-3 and TRBJ1-6; D unresolved. There are 13 residues in the CDR3. The V and J ends lost 5 bases and 14 bases respectively, with 16 bases between them. Per germline, CDR1 MNHEY and CDR2 SVGEGT.